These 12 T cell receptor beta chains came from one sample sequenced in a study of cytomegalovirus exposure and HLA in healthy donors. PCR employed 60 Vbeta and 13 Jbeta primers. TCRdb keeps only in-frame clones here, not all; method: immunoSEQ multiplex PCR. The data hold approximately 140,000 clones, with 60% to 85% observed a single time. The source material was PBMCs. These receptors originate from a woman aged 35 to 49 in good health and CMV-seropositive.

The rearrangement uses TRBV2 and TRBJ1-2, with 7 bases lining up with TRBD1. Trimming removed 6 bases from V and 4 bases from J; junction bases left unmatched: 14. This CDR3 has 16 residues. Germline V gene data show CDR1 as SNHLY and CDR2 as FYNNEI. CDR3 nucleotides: TGTGCCAGCAGGGCCGGGACAGCGATTATTTCCTATGGCTACACCTTC. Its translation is CASRAGTAIISYGYTF.

CDR3 loop: CASSMGGGYNEQFF. DNA of the CDR3: TGTGCCAGCAGTATGGGGGGTGGATACAATGAGCAGTTCTTC. The chain employs TRBV6-4 and TRBJ2-1; possible D gene TRBD2, 6 bases. The CDR3 sequence is 14 residues long. V lost 5 bases to trimming and J lost 4 bases, with 12 bases between them. Germline lookup yields CDR1 MRHNA and CDR2 SNTAGT.

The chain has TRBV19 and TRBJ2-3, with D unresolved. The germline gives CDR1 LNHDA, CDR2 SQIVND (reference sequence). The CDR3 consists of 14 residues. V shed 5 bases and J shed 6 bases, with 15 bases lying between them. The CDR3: CASSPRSGADTQYF. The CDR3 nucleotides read TGTGCCAGTAGTCCACGTTCGGGTGCCGATACGCAGTATTTT.

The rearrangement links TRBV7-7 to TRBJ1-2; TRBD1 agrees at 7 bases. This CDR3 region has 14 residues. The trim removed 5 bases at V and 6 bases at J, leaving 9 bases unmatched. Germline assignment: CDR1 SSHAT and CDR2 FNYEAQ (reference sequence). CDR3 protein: CASSARDRVNGYTF. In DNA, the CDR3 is TGTGCCAGCAGCGCCCGCGACAGGGTGAATGGCTACACCTTC.

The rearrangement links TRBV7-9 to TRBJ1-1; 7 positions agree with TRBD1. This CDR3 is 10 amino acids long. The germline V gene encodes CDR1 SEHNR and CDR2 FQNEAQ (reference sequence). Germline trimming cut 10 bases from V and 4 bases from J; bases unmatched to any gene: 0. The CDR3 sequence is CATGGTEAFF. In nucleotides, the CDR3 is TGTGCCACAGGGGGCACTGAAGCTTTCTTT. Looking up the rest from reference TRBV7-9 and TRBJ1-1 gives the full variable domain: DTGVSQNPRHKITKRGQNVTFRCDPISEHNRLYWYRQTLGQGPEFLTYFQNEAQLEKSRLLSDRFSAERPKGSFSTLEIQRTEQGDSAMYLCATGGTEAFFGQGTRLTVV.

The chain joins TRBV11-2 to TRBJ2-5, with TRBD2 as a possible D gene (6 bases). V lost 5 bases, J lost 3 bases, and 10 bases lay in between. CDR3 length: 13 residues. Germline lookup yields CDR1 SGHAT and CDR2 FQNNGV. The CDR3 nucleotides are TGTGCCAGCAGCCCTGGAGGGGAAGAGACCCAGTACTTC. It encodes CASSPGGEETQYF.

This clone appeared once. CDR3 nucleotide sequence: TGTGCCAGCAGTGAAGCGCGGAGTCTCCGGCACGAGCAGTACTTC. Protein sequence: CASSEARSLRHEQYF. The V gene is TRBV6-1, the J gene TRBJ2-5; D ambiguous. The J call could be wrong; TRBJ2-7 is a better fit for the DNA end. The CDR3 sequence is 15 residues long. The germline V gene encodes CDR1 MNHNS and CDR2 SASEGT.

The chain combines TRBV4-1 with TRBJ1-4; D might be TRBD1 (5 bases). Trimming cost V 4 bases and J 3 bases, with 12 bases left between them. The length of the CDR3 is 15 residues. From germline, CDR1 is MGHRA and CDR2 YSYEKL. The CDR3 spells CASSPMGRSNEKLFF. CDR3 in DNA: TGCGCCAGCAGCCCTATGGGGCGATCTAATGAAAAACTGTTTTTT.

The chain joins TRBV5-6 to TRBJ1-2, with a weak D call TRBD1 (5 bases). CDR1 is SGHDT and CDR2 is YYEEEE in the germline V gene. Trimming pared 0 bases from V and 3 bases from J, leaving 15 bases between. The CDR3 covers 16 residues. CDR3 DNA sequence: TGTGCCAGCAGCTTGGATTTCGGGGGGTCTGACTATGGCTACACCTTC. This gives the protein CASSLDFGGSDYGYTF.

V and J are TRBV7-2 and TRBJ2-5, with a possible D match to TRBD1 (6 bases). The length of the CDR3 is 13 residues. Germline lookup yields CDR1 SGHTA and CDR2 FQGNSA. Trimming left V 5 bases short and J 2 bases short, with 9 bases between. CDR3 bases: TGTGCCAGCAGCGGGACACCGCAAGAGACCCAGTACTTC. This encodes CASSGTPQETQYF.

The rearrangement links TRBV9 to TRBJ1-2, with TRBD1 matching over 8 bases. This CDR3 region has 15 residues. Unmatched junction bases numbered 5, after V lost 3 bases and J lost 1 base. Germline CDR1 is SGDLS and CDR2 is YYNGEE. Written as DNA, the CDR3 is TGTGCCAGCAGCGCCCTGGACAGGGTTAACTATGGCTACACCTTC. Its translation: CASSALDRVNYGYTF.

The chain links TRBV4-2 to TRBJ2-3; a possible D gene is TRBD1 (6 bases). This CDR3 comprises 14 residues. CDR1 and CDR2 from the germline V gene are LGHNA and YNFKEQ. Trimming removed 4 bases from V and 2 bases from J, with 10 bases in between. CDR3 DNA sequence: TGTGCCAGCAGCCCGGACAGCTACACAGATACGCAGTATTTT. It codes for CASSPDSYTDTQYF.